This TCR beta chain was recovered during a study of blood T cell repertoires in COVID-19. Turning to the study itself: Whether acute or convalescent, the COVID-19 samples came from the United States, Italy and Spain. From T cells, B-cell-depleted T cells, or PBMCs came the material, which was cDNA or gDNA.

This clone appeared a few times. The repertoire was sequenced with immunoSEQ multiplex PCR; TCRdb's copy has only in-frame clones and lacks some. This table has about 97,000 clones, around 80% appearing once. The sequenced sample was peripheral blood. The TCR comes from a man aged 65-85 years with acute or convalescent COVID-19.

CDR3 loop: CASSPPSGSLIEQYF. DNA of the CDR3: TGTGCCAGCAGCCCCCCTAGCGGGAGCTTGATCGAGCAGTACTTC. The chain uses TRBV7-9 and TRBJ2-7; the match to TRBD2 covers 10 bases. After removal of 5 bases from V and 6 bases from J, the junction contained 10 bases not matched to a gene. The CDR3 extends over 15 amino acids. Germline V gives CDR1 SEHNR, CDR2 FQNEAQ (reference sequence).